This is a list of T cell receptor beta chains from one sample in a study of CD4 T cell repertoires in COVID-19. The method was immunoSEQ multiplex PCR; TCRdb's version includes in-frame clones alone and lacks a portion of them. The repertoire has around 23,000 clones, 85% to 95% of them found once; the top ten carry more than 0.55%. Sequenced material: circulating follicular helper CD4+ T cells (cTfh) from blood, taken before the COVID-19 pandemic. These receptor sequences come from a human donor who had COVID-19. Both conserved end residues are part of each CDR3. D genes are given only for firm matches.

DNA,CDR3,V,D,J
TGTGCCAGCAGTTTATCGGGGGGAGTGGGCTACGAGCAGTACTTC,CASSLSGGVGYEQYF,TRBV28,TRBD2,TRBJ2-7
TGTGCCAGCAACGGAATTATGGACTTACAGCCCCAGCATTTT,CASNGIMDLQPQHF,TRBV2,-,TRBJ1-5
TGTGCCACCCAAGGACAGGGGGCTGGTCAGCCCCAGCATTTT,CATQGQGAGQPQHF,TRBV19,TRBD1,TRBJ1-5
TGCGCCAGCAGCTTGATTGGTAGTCGGAGCTCCTACAATGAGCAGTTCTTC,CASSLIGSRSSYNEQFF,TRBV5-1,-,TRBJ2-1
TGTGCCAGTAGTAAAGATGGGGCCCGGGAGACCCAGTACTTC,CASSKDGARETQYF,TRBV19,-,TRBJ2-5
TGTGCCAGCTCTATCGCTCGGGCCTACGAGCAGTACTTC,CASSIARAYEQYF,TRBV18,-,TRBJ2-7
TGTGCCAGCAGCCCCAACTCGGGGGGCCTCTACGAGCAGTACTTC,CASSPNSGGLYEQYF,TRBV5-6,-,TRBJ2-7
TGTGCCAGCAGCCTACGCGGGAGGGTGAACGAGCAGTACTTC,CASSLRGRVNEQYF,TRBV13,TRBD2,TRBJ2-7
TGTGCCAGCTCACTATTAGGGGAAGATACGCAGTATTTT,CASSLLGEDTQYF,TRBV18,-,TRBJ2-3
TGTGCCAGCAGTAAACGACTGGTGGGGCCAAATGAGCAGTTCTTC,CASSKRLVGPNEQFF,TRBV28,-,TRBJ2-1
TGTGCCAGCAGCAAACTGACTAGCGGGACCTACAATGAGCAGTTCTTC,CASSKLTSGTYNEQFF,TRBV11-2,TRBD2,TRBJ2-1